The 10 T cell receptor beta chains below all came from one sample that was sequenced in a study of response to subunit inactivated influenza vaccine. TCRdb ran MiXCR on the RT-PCR reads and lists one entry per CDR3 protein. The sample lists hundreds of thousands of distinct CDR3 sequences; approximately 14% were seen once. This specimen was PBMCs from blood, taken around two weeks before vaccination. These receptors were taken from a man aged 50 to 60 who received an inactivated influenza vaccine.

This clonotype was observed a few times. V is TRBV12-3 or TRBV12-4 and J is TRBJ2-3; 9 bases map to TRBD2. The V and J ends lost 6 bases and 2 bases, in that order; junction bases with no gene match: 9. This CDR3 is built from 16 residues. CDR3 sequence reads: CASRRSVAGATDTQYF. The CDR3 DNA is TGTGCCAGCAGGCGTTCGGTAGCGGGGGCCACAGATACGCAGTATTTT.

The genes are TRBV6-5 and TRBJ2-2; 12 nucleotides align to TRBD2. The J segment lost 5 bases and the V segment lost 2 bases, leaving 9 bases of the junction unmatched. In germline, CDR1 is MNHEY, CDR2 SVGAGI. This CDR3 is 18 amino acids long. The CDR3 sequence is CASSYLRLAGVTTGELFF. The CDR3 region has the DNA TGTGCCAGCAGTTACCTGAGACTAGCGGGAGTAACGACCGGGGAGCTGTTTTTT.

This clonotype was recorded at least ten times. CDR3 sequence (DNA): TGTGCCAGCAGCACGTCCGGGACAGGGGTTCAAGAGACCCAGTACTTC. It yields the protein CASSTSGTGVQETQYF. The chain links TRBV11-2 to TRBJ2-5; 10 nucleotides align to TRBD1. The length of the CDR3 is 16 residues. Germline-derived CDR1 and CDR2 are SGHAT and FQNNGV. The J segment lost 2 bases and the V segment lost 5 bases, leaving 8 bases of the junction unmatched.

This clonotype was detected ten times or more. The chain links TRBV5-1 to TRBJ1-6; TRBD1 matches 8 bases. CDR3 length equals 14 residues. J gave up 10 bases and V 4 bases, and 7 bases lay outside the gene matches. Germline CDR1 SGHRS, CDR2 YFSETQ. The CDR3 reads CASSRGQGESPLHF. CDR3 bases: TGCGCCAGCAGCCGCGGACAGGGAGAATCACCCCTCCACTTT.

The gene calls are TRBV27 and TRBJ2-7; D is unresolved. Germline CDR1 is MNHEY and CDR2 is SMNVEV (reference sequence). The V gene lost 3 bases and the J gene lost 2 bases, with 14 bases spanning the gap. The CDR3 contains 15 residues. The CDR3 spells CASSFGPQRTYEQYF. As DNA, the CDR3 is TGTGCCAGCAGTTTCGGCCCCCAGAGAACCTACGAGCAGTACTTC.

The sample holds one count of this clonotype. The V and J genes are TRBV29-1 and TRBJ2-5, with D unresolved. There are 11 residues in the CDR3. Trimming took off 4 bases at V and 6 bases at J, with 9 bases between the two ends. Germline loops: CDR1 SQVTM, CDR2 ANQGSEA. The CDR3, as DNA: TGCAGCGTTGCAATTAGGCAGACCCAGTACTTC. Protein: CSVAIRQTQYF.

This clonotype came up a few times. The chain recombines TRBV7-9 with TRBJ2-3; D might be TRBD1 (5 bases). V was trimmed by 1 base and J by 10 bases, leaving 15 bases between them. This CDR3 has 14 residues. Germline assignment: CDR1 SEHNR and CDR2 FQNEAQ (reference sequence). DNA of the CDR3: TGTGCCAGCAGCTTAGAAAGCGACAGATCGCCGCAGTATTTT. As protein: CASSLESDRSPQYF.

V and J are TRBV15 and TRBJ2-7; 7 bases line up with TRBD1. The CDR3 sequence is 17 residues long. CDR1 LNHNV and CDR2 YYDKDF come from the germline V gene (reference sequence). J was trimmed by 0 bases and V by 0 bases; bases with no gene match: 8. CDR3 in DNA: TGTGCCACCAGCAGAGATTCGGGCCGGACAGGCTCCTACGAGCAGTACTTC. Encoded protein: CATSRDSGRTGSYEQYF.

J is TRBJ2-7 and V is TRBV19, with 9 positions matching TRBD1. V lost 3 bases to trimming and J lost 5 bases; unmatched junction nucleotides: 14. The CDR3 spans 17 residues. Germline lookup yields CDR1 LNHDA and CDR2 SQIVND (reference sequence). CDR3 protein: CASSISLLGTGMHEQYF. The CDR3, as DNA: TGTGCCAGTAGTATCTCGTTGTTGGGGACAGGGATGCACGAGCAGTACTTC.

This clonotype was found many times. The chain combines TRBV7-9 with TRBJ2-5; a possible D gene is TRBD1 (5 bases). Trimming left V 1 base short and J 4 bases short, with 16 bases between. CDR1 is SEHNR and CDR2 is FQNEAQ in the germline V gene (reference sequence). The CDR3 runs 16 residues. The CDR3 sequence is CASSLVGVVSRETQYF. The CDR3 coding sequence is TGTGCCAGCAGCTTAGTAGGGGTCGTGTCGCGAGAGACCCAGTACTTC.